The text below deals with one T cell receptor (beta chain). The antigen remains undetermined. This sample is drawn from a study of T cell responses to AZD1222 COVID-19 vaccine. Study outcomes and limitations: No repertoire was sampled before or during the peak T cell response, only after it. Spike-specific TCR breadth and depth grew following two AZD1222 doses.

CDR1 is SGHTA, CDR2 FQGTGA, per germline. V was trimmed by 2 bases and J by 3 bases, leaving 8 bases between them. The CDR3 runs 14 residues. Profiled with immunoSEQ multiplex PCR; TCRdb holds only in-frame clones, not every one. The sample holds about 150,000 clones, approximately 86% seen once. The chain uses TRBV7-3 and TRBJ2-1; D ambiguous. The receptor was derived from an adult who had recovered from COVID-19. The sample in question was peripheral blood, obtained after recovery from COVID-19. This CDR3 reads CASSLGAVYNEQFF. In nucleotides, the CDR3 is TGTGCCAGCAGCTTAGGCGCGGTCTACAATGAGCAGTTCTTC. The full variable domain, in which reference TRBV7-3 and TRBJ2-1 provide the parts outside the CDR3, is GAGVSQTPSNKVTEKGKYVELRCDPISGHTALYWYRQSLGQGPEFLIYFQGTGAADDSGLPNDRFFAVRPEGSVSTLKIQRTERGDSAVYLCASSLGAVYNEQFFGPGTRLTVL.